This paragraph covers one T cell receptor (beta chain) sequence. Its antigen is currently unknown. TCRdb recomputed calls from the RT-PCR reads with MiXCR, one row per CDR3 protein. The data contain about 520,000 distinct CDR3 sequences, approximately 11% of them seen just once; the ten biggest clones take up roughly 12%. CDR1 is LGHNA, CDR2 YNFKEQ, per germline. The length of the CDR3 is 17 residues. V lost 1 base to trimming and J lost 4 bases; unmatched junction nucleotides: 9. The data belong to a study of response to subunit inactivated influenza vaccine. Study results and limitations: Authors suggested that a seasonal influenza vaccination recruits few new T cells each time.

V and J are TRBV4-2 and TRBJ2-2, with 7 bases matching TRBD2. The sequence was collected from a man aged 45 to 65 who received an inactivated influenza vaccine. The specimen comprised PBMCs from blood, sampled 45 days after vaccination. The DNA for the CDR3 is TGTGCCAGCAGCCAAGTCTTTGCGGGAGCCCCCACCGGGGAGCTGTTTTTT. Protein product: CASSQVFAGAPTGELFF.